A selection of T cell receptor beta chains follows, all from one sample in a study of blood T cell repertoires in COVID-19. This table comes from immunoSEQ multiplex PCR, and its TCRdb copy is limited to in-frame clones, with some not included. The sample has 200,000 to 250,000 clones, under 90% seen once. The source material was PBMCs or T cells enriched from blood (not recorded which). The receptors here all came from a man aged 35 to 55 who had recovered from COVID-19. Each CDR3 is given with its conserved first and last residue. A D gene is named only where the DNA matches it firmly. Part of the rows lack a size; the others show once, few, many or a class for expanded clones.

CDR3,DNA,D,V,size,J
CASRFQTGEPGNQPQHF,TGTGCAAGTCGCTTTCAGACAGGGGAACCTGGCAATCAGCCCCAGCATTTT,NA,TRBV12-2,NA,TRBJ1-5
CASSYSGVDTQYF,TGTGCCAGCAGTTACAGCGGGGTCGATACGCAGTATTTT,TRBD2,TRBV6-2/TRBV6-3,NA,TRBJ2-3
CAWSVSGVGEKLFF,TGTGCCTGGAGTGTATCCGGGGTCGGGGAAAAACTGTTTTTT,NA,TRBV30,NA,TRBJ1-4
CASRRDIFTDTQYF,TGCGCCAGCAGGAGGGACATCTTCACAGATACGCAGTATTTT,NA,TRBV5-1,once,TRBJ2-3
CASSESGGGYEQYF,TGTGCCAGCAGTGAAAGTGGGGGGGGCTACGAGCAGTACTTC,TRBD2,TRBV28,NA,TRBJ2-7
CASSFGDPGDTEAFF,TGTGCCAGCAGCTTCGGCGACCCCGGGGACACTGAAGCTTTCTTT,NA,TRBV11-1,once,TRBJ1-1
CASSPGRFSYEQYF,TGTGCCAGCTCTCCGGGGAGGTTCAGCTACGAGCAGTACTTC,NA,TRBV7-8,NA,TRBJ2-7
CASSTGQGNTGELFF,TGTGCCAGCAGCACCGGACAGGGAAACACCGGGGAGCTGTTTTTT,TRBD1,TRBV5-4,NA,TRBJ2-2
CASSLYGTGGEQYF,TGTGCCAGCAGTTTATATGGGACAGGAGGCGAGCAGTACTTC,TRBD1,TRBV28,NA,TRBJ2-7
CASSFRTGLHNEQFF,TGTGCCAGCAGTTTTCGGACAGGACTACACAATGAGCAGTTCTTC,NA,TRBV27,few,TRBJ2-1
CASRPAHTGELFF,TGTGCCAGCAGGCCTGCGCACACCGGGGAGCTGTTTTTT,NA,TRBV3-1/TRBV3-2,NA,TRBJ2-2
CASSPSGSGEYEQYF,TGTGCCAGCAGCCCCTCCGGTAGCGGGGAGTACGAGCAGTACTTC,TRBD2,TRBV7-3,NA,TRBJ2-7
CASSLEGLAGTQAEQYF,TGTGCCAGCAGCTTAGAGGGACTAGCGGGGACCCAGGCCGAGCAGTACTTC,TRBD2,TRBV7-9,few,TRBJ2-7
CASRQTNTGELFF,TGTGCCAGCAGACAGACAAACACCGGGGAGCTGTTTTTT,NA,TRBV25-1,NA,TRBJ2-2
CASSFSGTETQYF,TGTGCCAGCAGCTTTAGCGGGACAGAGACCCAGTACTTC,TRBD2,TRBV5-4,NA,TRBJ2-5
CASATGQPQHF,TGTGCCAGTGCGACCGGGCAGCCCCAGCATTTT,NA,TRBV19,NA,TRBJ1-5
CASTADFSNQPQHF,TGTGCCAGTACGGCCGACTTTAGCAATCAGCCCCAGCATTTT,NA,TRBV19,once,TRBJ1-5
CASSDLAGGAETQYF,TGTGCCAGCAGCGATTTAGCGGGAGGTGCGGAGACCCAGTACTTC,TRBD2,TRBV5-6,NA,TRBJ2-5
CASSFFERGQSTDTQYF,TGTGCCAGCAGTTTTTTTGAAAGGGGGCAAAGCACAGATACGCAGTATTTT,TRBD1,TRBV27,NA,TRBJ2-3
CASRSSSSEYEQYF,TGTGCCAGCAGATCTAGCTCTTCGGAGTACGAGCAGTACTTC,NA,TRBV3-1/TRBV3-2,NA,TRBJ2-7
CSVSGFALGYTF,TGCAGCGTTTCAGGGTTTGCTCTTGGCTACACCTTC,NA,TRBV29-1,NA,TRBJ1-2
CASSLHYEQYF,TGTGCCAGCAGTTTACACTACGAGCAGTACTTC,NA,TRBV28,NA,TRBJ2-7
CAWSKGVGGTEAFF,TGTGCCTGGAGTAAGGGGGTAGGGGGAACTGAAGCTTTCTTT,NA,TRBV30,NA,TRBJ1-1
CASSQSDRGNQPQHF,TGTGCCAGCAGCCAGTCGGACAGGGGTAATCAGCCCCAGCATTTT,TRBD1,TRBV3-1/TRBV3-2,NA,TRBJ1-5
CASSQHRGDYSPLHF,TGCGCCAGCAGCCAACACAGGGGGGATTATTCACCCCTCCACTTT,TRBD1,TRBV4-3,NA,TRBJ1-6
CASSPMPPGQGYNEQFF,TGTGCCAGCTCACCAATGCCCCCGGGACAGGGTTACAATGAGCAGTTCTTC,TRBD1,TRBV18,NA,TRBJ2-1
CASSYSNLREKLFF,TGTGCCAGCAGTTACTCCAATTTGCGTGAAAAACTGTTTTTT,NA,TRBV6-2/TRBV6-3,NA,TRBJ1-4
CASSQGNWDRVSSPLHF,TGTGCCAGCAGCCAAGGGAACTGGGACAGGGTATCCTCACCCCTCCACTTT,TRBD1,TRBV3-1/TRBV3-2,NA,TRBJ1-6
CASSFVDSEQYF,TGCGCCAGCAGTTTCGTGGACAGCGAGCAGTACTTC,NA,TRBV5-1,NA,TRBJ2-7
CASSPITGGTMINSPLHF,TGTGCCAGCTCACCAATTACAGGGGGTACCATGATAAATTCACCCCTCCACTTT,TRBD1,TRBV18,NA,TRBJ1-6
CASSLRLAGGIFYNEQFF,TGTGCCAGCAGTTTAAGACTAGCGGGGGGTATTTTTTACAATGAGCAGTTCTTC,TRBD2,TRBV27,once,TRBJ2-1
CASSLGGEQFF,TGTGCCAGCAGCTTAGGCGGTGAGCAGTTCTTC,NA,TRBV7-3,NA,TRBJ2-1
CASSVDAGGRVDTQYF,TGTGCCAGCAGCGTAGACGCGGGGGGGCGTGTAGATACGCAGTATTTT,TRBD2,TRBV9,NA,TRBJ2-3
CASSQDFYPGQESGNTIYF,TGTGCCAGCAGCCAAGATTTTTACCCGGGACAGGAGTCGGGAAACACCATATATTTT,TRBD1,TRBV3-1/TRBV3-2,NA,TRBJ1-3
CASSPGLKETQYF,TGCGCCAGCAGCCCCGGACTAAAAGAGACCCAGTACTTC,NA,TRBV5-1,once,TRBJ2-5
CASSRQAGWYRVYEQYF,TGTGCCAGCAGTCGCCAAGCGGGGTGGTATAGGGTTTACGAGCAGTACTTC,TRBD2,TRBV6-2/TRBV6-3,NA,TRBJ2-7
CSVEDLRKGYTF,TGCAGCGTTGAAGACCTCCGTAAAGGCTACACCTTC,NA,TRBV29-1,NA,TRBJ1-2
CASSLVAGTNEQYF,TGTGCCAGCAGTTTAGTAGCGGGAACGAACGAGCAGTACTTC,TRBD2,TRBV28,few,TRBJ2-7
CASSLGWSGGARETQYF,TGTGCCAGCAGCTTAGGGTGGAGCGGGGGGGCCAGAGAGACCCAGTACTTC,TRBD2,TRBV7-2,NA,TRBJ2-5
CSASTREQFF,TGCAGTGCTAGTACACGTGAGCAGTTCTTC,NA,TRBV20-1,NA,TRBJ2-1